These T cell receptor beta chains were read from a single sample in a study of shared clonotypes between healthy human individuals. Profiled with immunoSEQ multiplex PCR; TCRdb holds only in-frame clones, not every one. The sample lists around 2,000,000 clones, approximately 94% occurring once. The specimen sequenced was naive CD8+ T cells sorted from blood. These receptors were taken from a man between 18 and 35 years old in good health. The CDR3 runs from the conserved cysteine through the conserved F or W. D genes are given only for firm matches. Clone size appears in some rows only: once, few, many, or a class for an expanded clone.

d_call clone_size j_call v_call cdr3_aa cdr3_nt
. once TRBJ1-1 TRBV13 CASSFHTEGQPKAFF TGTGCCAGCAGCTTTCACACCGAGGGACAACCAAAAGCTTTCTTT
TRBD1 . TRBJ2-5 TRBV27 CASSFTGVSSETQYF TGTGCCAGCAGTTTTACAGGGGTTTCTTCGGAGACCCAGTACTTC
. . TRBJ2-7 TRBV5-6 CASSSLSQVSYEQYF TGTGCCAGCAGCTCCCTTTCACAGGTCTCCTACGAGCAGTACTTC
. . TRBJ2-2 TRBV9 CASSVVGNGELFF TGTGCCAGCAGCGTAGTTGGTAATGGGGAGCTGTTTTTT
TRBD2 . TRBJ2-3 TRBV4-3 CASSQGLAGSTDTQYF TGCGCCAGCAGCCAGGGACTAGCGGGTTCCACAGATACGCAGTATTTT
. . TRBJ2-7 TRBV27 CASSLSGASYEQYF TGTGCCAGCAGTTTATCGGGGGCTTCCTACGAGCAGTACTTC
TRBD2 . TRBJ2-3 TRBV13 CASSLTALAGTDTQYF TGTGCCAGCAGCTTAACGGCTCTAGCGGGGACAGATACGCAGTATTTT
. . TRBJ2-1 TRBV7-8 CASSFSEEGIYNEQFF TGTGCCAGCAGCTTCTCTGAGGAGGGCATTTACAATGAGCAGTTCTTC
TRBD2 . TRBJ2-3 TRBV5-6 CASSLGTSGSTDTQYF TGTGCCAGCAGCTTGGGGACTAGCGGATCCACAGATACGCAGTATTTT
. . TRBJ2-1 TRBV7-9 CASSLASLYNEQFF TGTGCCAGCAGCTTAGCCAGCCTCTACAATGAGCAGTTCTTC
TRBD2 . TRBJ2-1 TRBV6-6 CASSLGLAGVNEQFF TGTGCCAGCAGTTTGGGACTAGCGGGAGTCAATGAGCAGTTCTTC
TRBD1 . TRBJ2-7 TRBV4-1 CASSQARLQGAWGYEQYF TGCGCTAGCAGCCAAGCCCGGCTACAGGGGGCATGGGGATACGAGCAGTACTTC
. once TRBJ2-7 TRBV18 CASSQTRGSYDYEQYF TGTGCCAGCTCGCAAACCAGAGGCAGTTACGACTACGAGCAGTACTTC
. . TRBJ2-5 TRBV2 CASSGQFRETQYF TGTGCCAGCAGCGGACAGTTCCGCGAGACCCAGTACTTC
TRBD2 . TRBJ2-1 TRBV6-6 CASRGSGVIGEQFF TGTGCCAGCAGGGGGAGCGGGGTCATCGGTGAGCAGTTCTTC
. . TRBJ2-3 TRBV5-4 CASSLGGDTQYF TGTGCCAGCAGCTTGGGCGGGGATACGCAGTATTTT
TRBD1 . TRBJ2-2 TRBV6-5 CASSFTGGSNGELFF TGTGCCAGCAGTTTTACAGGGGGCTCTAACGGGGAGCTGTTTTTT
. . TRBJ2-7 TRBV7-2 CASSLVGAATEQYF TGTGCCAGCAGCTTAGTGGGAGCAGCGACCGAGCAGTACTTC
. . TRBJ2-1 TRBV7-2 CASSLIGSSYNEQFF TGTGCCAGCAGCTTAATCGGGAGCTCCTACAATGAGCAGTTCTTC
. . TRBJ1-5 TRBV27 CASSSTGTIIGGQPQHF TGTGCCAGCAGTTCCACCGGGACGATAATCGGGGGTCAGCCCCAGCATTTT
. . TRBJ2-1 TRBV6-1 CASVWTLSYNEQFF TGTGCCAGCGTCTGGACCCTCTCCTACAATGAGCAGTTCTTC
. . TRBJ1-1 TRBV28 CASSLGEIF TGTGCCAGCAGTTTAGGGGAAATCTTT
TRBD1 . TRBJ2-7 TRBV5-6 CASSFGTGGYEQYF TGTGCCAGCAGCTTCGGAACAGGGGGCTACGAGCAGTACTTC
. . TRBJ1-1 TRBV28 CASSLGGGGTEAFF TGTGCCAGCAGCCTCGGGGGGGGAGGGACTGAAGCTTTCTTT
. . TRBJ2-1 TRBV25-1 CASSETGWLDEQFF TGTGCCAGCAGTGAAACTGGCTGGCTCGATGAGCAGTTCTTC
. . TRBJ1-4 TRBV4-1 CASSPKAGQKGRNEKLFF TGCGCCAGCAGCCCAAAGGCCGGACAGAAGGGTAGAAATGAAAAACTGTTTTTT
. . TRBJ2-7 TRBV4-1 CASSQSRSYEQYF TGCGCCAGCAGCCAGTCCAGATCCTACGAGCAGTACTTC
. . TRBJ2-7 TRBV6-5 CASSTPQGGPYEQYF TGTGCCAGCAGTACTCCCCAGGGGGGTCCTTACGAGCAGTACTTC
. . TRBJ1-4 TRBV2 CASSAATTNEKLFF TGTGCCAGCAGTGCAGCAACAACTAATGAAAAACTGTTTTTT
TRBD1 . TRBJ2-1 TRBV2 CASSWDRGHNEQFF TGTGCCAGCAGTTGGGACAGGGGTCACAATGAGCAGTTCTTC
. . TRBJ2-3 TRBV27 CASSWVRTDTQYF TGTGCCAGCAGTTGGGTTCGTACAGATACGCAGTATTTT
TRBD2 . TRBJ2-5 TRBV27 CASSPIAGGETQYF TGTGCCAGCAGTCCTATAGCGGGAGGGGAGACCCAGTACTTC
TRBD2 . TRBJ2-7 TRBV4-3 CASSPFTSGSYEQYF TGCGCCAGCAGCCCATTCACTAGCGGGAGTTACGAGCAGTACTTC
TRBD2 . TRBJ2-1 TRBV4-3 CASSQVLGMLAGGSYNEQFF TGCGCCAGCAGCCAAGTTCTAGGGATGCTAGCGGGAGGTTCCTACAATGAGCAGTTCTTC
. . TRBJ2-1 TRBV6-5 CASSPDRYNEQFF TGTGCCAGCAGCCCTGACAGATACAATGAGCAGTTCTTC
. . TRBJ2-6 TRBV19 CASSYTGANVLTF TGTGCCAGTAGTTATACTGGGGCCAACGTCCTGACTTTC
. once TRBJ2-7 TRBV19 CASSMGAGSTYEQYF TGTGCCAGTAGTATGGGGGCAGGTTCAACCTACGAGCAGTACTTC